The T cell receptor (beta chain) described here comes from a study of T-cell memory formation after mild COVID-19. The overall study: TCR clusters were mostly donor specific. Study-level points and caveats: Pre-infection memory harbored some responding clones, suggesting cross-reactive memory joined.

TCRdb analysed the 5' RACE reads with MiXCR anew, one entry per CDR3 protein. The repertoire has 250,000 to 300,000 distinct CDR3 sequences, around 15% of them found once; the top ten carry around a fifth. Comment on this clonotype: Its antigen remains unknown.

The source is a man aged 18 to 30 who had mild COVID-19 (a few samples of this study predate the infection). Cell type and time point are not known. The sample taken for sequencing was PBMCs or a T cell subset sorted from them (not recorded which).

The CDR3 loop reads CASSQSSPYNEQFF. The CDR3 DNA follows: TGTGCCAGCAGCCAATCTAGCCCCTACAATGAGCAGTTCTTC. This chain uses TRBV14 with TRBJ2-1; D perhaps matches TRBD2 (5 bases). Germline loops: CDR1 SGHDN, CDR2 FVKESK. This CDR3 comprises 14 residues. V lost 2 bases and J lost 2, with 7 bases in between.